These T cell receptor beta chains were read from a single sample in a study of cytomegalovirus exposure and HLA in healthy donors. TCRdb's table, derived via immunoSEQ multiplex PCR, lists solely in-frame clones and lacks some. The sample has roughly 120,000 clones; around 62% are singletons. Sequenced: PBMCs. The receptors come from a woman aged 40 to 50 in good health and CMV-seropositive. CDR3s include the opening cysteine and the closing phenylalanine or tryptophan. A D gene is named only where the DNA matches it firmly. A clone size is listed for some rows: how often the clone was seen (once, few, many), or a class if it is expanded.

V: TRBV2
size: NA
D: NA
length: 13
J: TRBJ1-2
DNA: TGTGCCAGCAACCCGTCAGGGCCTTATGGCTACACCTTC
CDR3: CASNPSGPYGYTF

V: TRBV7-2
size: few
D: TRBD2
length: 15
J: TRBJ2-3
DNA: TGTGCCAGCAGCTCCGGGACTAGCGGCACAGATACGCAGTATTTT
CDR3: CASSSGTSGTDTQYF

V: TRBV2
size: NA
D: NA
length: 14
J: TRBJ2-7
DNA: TGTGCCAGCACGACCGGGACTTCCTCCTACGAGCAGTACTTC
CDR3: CASTTGTSSYEQYF

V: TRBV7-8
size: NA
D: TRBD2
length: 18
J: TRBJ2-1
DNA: TGTGCCAGCAGCTTAGTTGCTAGCGGGAGATCCCCGTACAATGAGCAGTTCTTC
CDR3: CASSLVASGRSPYNEQFF

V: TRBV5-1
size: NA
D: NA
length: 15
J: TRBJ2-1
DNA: TGCGCCAGCGCCTGGCAACCAGGGGATGTCGATGAGCAGTTCTTC
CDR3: CASAWQPGDVDEQFF

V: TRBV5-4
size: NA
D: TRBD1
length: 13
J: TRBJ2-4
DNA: TGTGCCAGCAGCCGGGGACAGGGAGACATTCAGTACTTC
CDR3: CASSRGQGDIQYF

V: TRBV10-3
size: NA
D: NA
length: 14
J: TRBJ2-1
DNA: TGTGCCATTTCCGGGAGATTAGAGGACAATGAGCAGTTCTTC
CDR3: CAISGRLEDNEQFF

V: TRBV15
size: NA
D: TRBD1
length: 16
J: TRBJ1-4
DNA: TGTGCCACCAGCAGGGACAGGGAATCGGTGGATGAAAAACTGTTTTTT
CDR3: CATSRDRESVDEKLFF

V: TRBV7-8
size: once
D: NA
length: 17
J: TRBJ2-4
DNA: TGTGCCAGCAGCTCCGGTCAGGGAATCCTAGCCAAAAACATTCAGTACTTC
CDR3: CASSSGQGILAKNIQYF

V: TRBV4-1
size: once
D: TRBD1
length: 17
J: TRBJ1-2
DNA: TGCGCCAGCAGCCAAGTCTACCCGGACAGGGGCTCTTATGGCTACACCTTC
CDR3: CASSQVYPDRGSYGYTF

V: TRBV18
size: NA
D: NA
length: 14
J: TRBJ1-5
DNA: TGTGCCAGCTCACAAGGCTTAGGAGGTCCGCCCCAGCATTTT
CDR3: CASSQGLGGPPQHF

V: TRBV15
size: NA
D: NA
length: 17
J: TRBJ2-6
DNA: TGTGCCACCAGCAGAGGAGGTTCAATCTCTGGGGCCAACGTCCTGACTTTC
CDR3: CATSRGGSISGANVLTF

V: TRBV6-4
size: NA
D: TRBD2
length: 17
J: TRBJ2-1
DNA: TGTGCCAGCAGTGAGGGACTAGCGGGAGGGAGGTACAATGAGCAGTTCTTC
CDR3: CASSEGLAGGRYNEQFF

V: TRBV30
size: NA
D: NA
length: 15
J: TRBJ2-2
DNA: TGTGCCTGGAGTCTGGGCACCATGAACACCGGGGAGCTGTTTTTT
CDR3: CAWSLGTMNTGELFF

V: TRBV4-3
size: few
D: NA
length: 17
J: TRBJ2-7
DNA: TGCGCCAGCAGCCAAGATATCCTCCCCTCCGAGGGCTTCGAGCAGTACTTC
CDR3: CASSQDILPSEGFEQYF

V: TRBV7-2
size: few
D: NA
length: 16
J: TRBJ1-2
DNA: TGTGCCAGCAGCCTCCAAACGGAGCAACCCCCCTATGGCTACACCTTC
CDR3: CASSLQTEQPPYGYTF

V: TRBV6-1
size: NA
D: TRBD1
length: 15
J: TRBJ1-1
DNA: TGTGCCAGCAGTCTCCAAGACAGGGGGCAAACTGAAGCTTTCTTT
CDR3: CASSLQDRGQTEAFF

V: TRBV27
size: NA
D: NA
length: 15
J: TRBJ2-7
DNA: TGTGCCAGCAGTTTATCGGGGGGACCGGGCTACAAGCAGTACTTC
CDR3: CASSLSGGPGYKQYF

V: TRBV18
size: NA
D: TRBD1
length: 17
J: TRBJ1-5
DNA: TGTGCCAGCTCGCAAAGTTCCGGGACAGCGTCCGGACAGCCCCAGCATTTT
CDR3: CASSQSSGTASGQPQHF

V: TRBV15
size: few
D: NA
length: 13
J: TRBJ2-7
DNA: TGTGCCACCAGCAGAGCGGAGGGCTACGAGCAGTACTTC
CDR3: CATSRAEGYEQYF

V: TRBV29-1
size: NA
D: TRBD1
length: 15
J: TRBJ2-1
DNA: TGCAGCGCGGAAGCCGGGACAGGGCACAACAATGAGCAGTTCTTC
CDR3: CSAEAGTGHNNEQFF

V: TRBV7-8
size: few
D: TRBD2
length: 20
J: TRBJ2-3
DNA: TGTGCCAGCAGCTTCCCGAGGAGGACTAGCGGGAGGGCGTCTCAAGATACGCAGTATTTT
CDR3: CASSFPRRTSGRASQDTQYF

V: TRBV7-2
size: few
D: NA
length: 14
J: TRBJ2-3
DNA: TGTGCCAGCACCTACTACCAGAGCACAGATACGCAGTATTTT
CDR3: CASTYYQSTDTQYF

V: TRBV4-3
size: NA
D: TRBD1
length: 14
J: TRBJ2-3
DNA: TGCGCCAGCAGCCAATTTCAGGGGGCAGATACGCAGTATTTT
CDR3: CASSQFQGADTQYF

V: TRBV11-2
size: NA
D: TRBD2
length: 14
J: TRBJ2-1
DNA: TGTGCCAGCAGCTTAGCGGGAGGGAACAATGAGCAGTTCTTC
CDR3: CASSLAGGNNEQFF

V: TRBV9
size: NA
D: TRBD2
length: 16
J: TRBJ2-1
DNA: TGTGCCAGCAGCGTAGCTACACTAGCGGCCCTGAATGAGCAGTTCTTC
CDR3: CASSVATLAALNEQFF

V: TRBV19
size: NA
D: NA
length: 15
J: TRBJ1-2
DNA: TGTGCCAGTAGTATAGTGAAAGCAGGGCTCTATGGCTACACCTTC
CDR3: CASSIVKAGLYGYTF

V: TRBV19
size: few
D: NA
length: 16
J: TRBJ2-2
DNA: TGTGCCAGTAGTATAGGGGCAGACCCCAACACCGGGGAGCTGTTTTTT
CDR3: CASSIGADPNTGELFF

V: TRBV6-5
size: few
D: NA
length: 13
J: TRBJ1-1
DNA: TGTGCCAGCAGACTCGAAGGGGTGACTGAAGCTTTCTTT
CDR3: CASRLEGVTEAFF

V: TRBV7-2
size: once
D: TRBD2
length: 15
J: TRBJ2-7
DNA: TGTGCCAGCAGCTTAGGGCTAGCGGGAGGTGGCGAGCAGTACTTC
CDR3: CASSLGLAGGGEQYF

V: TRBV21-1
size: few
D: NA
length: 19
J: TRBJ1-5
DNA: TGTGCCAGCAGCAAGGATAACGGGAGTTCGACCTATGGCGATCAGCCCCAGCATTTT
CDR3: CASSKDNGSSTYGDQPQHF

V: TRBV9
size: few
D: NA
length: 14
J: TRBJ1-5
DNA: TGTGCCAGCAGCGGAGGGGGTGGTGGAGATCCCCAGCATTTT
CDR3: CASSGGGGGDPQHF

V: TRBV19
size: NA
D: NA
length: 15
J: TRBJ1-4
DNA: TGTGCCAGTAGCCCTACAGCCGGGACTAATGAAAAACTGTTGTTT
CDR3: CASSPTAGTNEKLLF

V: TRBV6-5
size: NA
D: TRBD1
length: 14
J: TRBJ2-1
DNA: TGTGCCAGCAGTCCGGACAGGGGCAACAATGAGCAGTTCTTC
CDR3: CASSPDRGNNEQFF

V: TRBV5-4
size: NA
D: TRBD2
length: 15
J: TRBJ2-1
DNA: TGTGCCAGCACCGATAGGCTAGCGGTCCACAATGAGCAGTTCTTC
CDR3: CASTDRLAVHNEQFF

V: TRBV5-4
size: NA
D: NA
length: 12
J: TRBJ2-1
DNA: TGTGCCAGCAGCTTCGACAGCGATGAGCAGTTCTTC
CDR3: CASSFDSDEQFF

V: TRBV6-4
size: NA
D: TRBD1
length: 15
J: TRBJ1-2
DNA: TGTGCCAGCAGCCACGACAGGGAAGGTGGCTATGGCTACACCTTC
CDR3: CASSHDREGGYGYTF

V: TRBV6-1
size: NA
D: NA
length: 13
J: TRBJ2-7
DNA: TGTGCCAGCAGTGTCGCCGGGGCCTACGAGCAGTACTTC
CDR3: CASSVAGAYEQYF

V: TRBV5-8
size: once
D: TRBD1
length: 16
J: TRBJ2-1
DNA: TGTGCCAGCAGCTTGGCCGTCCGGGACAGGGGGGATGAGCAGTTCTTC
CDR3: CASSLAVRDRGDEQFF

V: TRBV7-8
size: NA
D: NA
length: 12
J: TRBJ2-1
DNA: TGTGCCAGCAGCGCACTCCTCAATGAGCAGTTCTTC
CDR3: CASSALLNEQFF

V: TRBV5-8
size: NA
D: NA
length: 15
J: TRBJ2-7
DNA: TGTGCCAGCAGTTATTCCGGGCCCAGGGCCCCCGAGCAGTACTTC
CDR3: CASSYSGPRAPEQYF

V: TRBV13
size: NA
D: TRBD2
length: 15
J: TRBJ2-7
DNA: TGTGCCAGCAGCATCCAAGTAGCGGGAATCTACGAGCAGTACTTC
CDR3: CASSIQVAGIYEQYF

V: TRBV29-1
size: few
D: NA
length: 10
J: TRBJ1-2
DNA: TGCAGCGTTGCTCTTAGTGGCTACACCTTC
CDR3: CSVALSGYTF

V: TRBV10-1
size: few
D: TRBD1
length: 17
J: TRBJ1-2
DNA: TGCGCCAGCCTGCAGGTGAACAGGGGAGTCCCTAACTATGGCTACACCTTC
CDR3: CASLQVNRGVPNYGYTF